Described below is a single T cell receptor beta chain sequence and its context. Antigen: not known. At minimum, one pre-ART and two post-ART PBMC samples were obtained from each donor. The data were taken from a study of long-term antiretroviral therapy in people with HIV. Study results and limitations: ART was followed by higher diversity that remained below transplant donor controls.

Sequencing used immunoSEQ v3.0 at survey level. The protocol was immunoSEQ multiplex PCR, while the TCRdb copy is restricted to in-frame clones and leaves out a portion. The sample holds 21,000 or so clones, 70% to 85% seen once. CDR1 LGHNT and CDR2 FRNRAP come from the germline V gene. The V gene lost 5 bases and the J gene lost 4 bases, with 20 bases spanning the gap. The CDR3 has 17 residues. The clonotype originates from a young man with HIV. The sequencing used unsorted PBMCs, collected 0.5 years after starting antiretroviral therapy. The V gene is TRBV12-5, the J gene TRBJ2-2; D is perhaps TRBD1 or TRBD2 (5 bases each). The CDR3 region has the DNA TGTGCTAGTGGTCGAGGGATGGGGGTTTTGGGCACCGGGGAGCTGTTTTTT. It translates to CASGRGMGVLGTGELFF. The variable domain in full, completed from reference TRBV12-5 and TRBJ2-2, reads DARVTQTPRHKVTEMGQEVTMRCQPILGHNTVFWYRQTMMQGLELLAYFRNRAPLDDSGMPKDRFSAEMPDATLATLKIQPSEPRDSAVYFCASGRGMGVLGTGELFFGEGSRLTVL.